This TCR beta chain derives from a study of T cell clusters in autoimmune cytopenias. Study findings and constraints: Exclusive TRB clusters were around 2.9-fold more numerous in healthy donors than in active autoimmune hepatitis. Primary autoimmune cytopenia patients appeared to lack physiological T cell clusters present in healthy donors.

To note about this clonotype: Its antigen is not known.

TRB was amplified from approximately 230 ng of peripheral blood genomic DNA per sample. CDR3 length: 14 amino acids. The germline CDR1 and CDR2 sequences are SGDLS and YYNGEE. TRB was amplified by touch-down multiplex PCR, primer pools A and B combined. TCRdb derives one entry per CDR3 protein from the multiplex PCR reads, leaving out DNA. The sample totals some 3,000 distinct CDR3 sequences. The sequenced sample was peripheral blood. V gene TRBV9 combines with J gene TRBJ2-7; with no DNA, the TCRdb D assignment of TRBD1 cannot be verified. The receptor was derived from a human donor with an autoimmune cytopenia or autoimmune hepatitis (not recorded which). CDR3 amino acids: CASSVGVQGAQQYF.